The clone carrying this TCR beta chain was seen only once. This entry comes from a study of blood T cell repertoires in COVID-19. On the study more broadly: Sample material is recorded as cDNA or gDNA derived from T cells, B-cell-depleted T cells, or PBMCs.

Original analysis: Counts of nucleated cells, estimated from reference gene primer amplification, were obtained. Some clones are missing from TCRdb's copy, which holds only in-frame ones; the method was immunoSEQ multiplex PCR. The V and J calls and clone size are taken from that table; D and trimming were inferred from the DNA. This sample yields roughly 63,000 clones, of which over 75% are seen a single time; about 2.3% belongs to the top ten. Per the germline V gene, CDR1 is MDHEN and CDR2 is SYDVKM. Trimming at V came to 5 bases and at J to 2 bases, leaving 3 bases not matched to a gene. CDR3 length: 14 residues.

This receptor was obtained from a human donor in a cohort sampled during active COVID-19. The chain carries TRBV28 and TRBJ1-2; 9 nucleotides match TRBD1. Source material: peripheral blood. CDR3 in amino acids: CASSEDRGNYGYTF. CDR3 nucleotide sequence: TGTGCCAGCAGTGAGGACAGGGGAAACTATGGCTACACCTTC.